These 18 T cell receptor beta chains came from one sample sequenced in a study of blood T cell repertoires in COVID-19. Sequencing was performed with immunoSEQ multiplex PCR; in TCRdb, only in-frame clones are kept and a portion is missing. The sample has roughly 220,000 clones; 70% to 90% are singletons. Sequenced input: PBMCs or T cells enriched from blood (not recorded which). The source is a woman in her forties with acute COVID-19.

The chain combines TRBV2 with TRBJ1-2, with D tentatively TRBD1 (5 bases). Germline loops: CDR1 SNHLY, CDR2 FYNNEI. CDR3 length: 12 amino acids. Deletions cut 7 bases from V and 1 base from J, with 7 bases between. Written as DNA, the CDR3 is TGTGCCAGCATCAGGGTTAACTATGGCTACACCTTC. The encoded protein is CASIRVNYGYTF.

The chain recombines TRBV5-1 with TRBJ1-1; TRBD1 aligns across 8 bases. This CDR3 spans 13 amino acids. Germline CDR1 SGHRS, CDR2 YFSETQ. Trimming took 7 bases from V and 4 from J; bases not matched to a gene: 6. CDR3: CASEQGAGTEAFF. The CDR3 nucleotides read TGCGCCAGCGAGCAGGGGGCCGGCACTGAAGCTTTCTTT.

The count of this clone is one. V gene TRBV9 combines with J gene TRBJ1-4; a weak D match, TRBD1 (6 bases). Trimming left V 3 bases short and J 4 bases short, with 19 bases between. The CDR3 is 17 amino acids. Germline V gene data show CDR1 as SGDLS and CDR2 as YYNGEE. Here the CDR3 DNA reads TGTGCCAGCAGCGGATCGGCAGGGGAGAGTGGTAATGAAAAACTGTTTTTT. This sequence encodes CASSGSAGESGNEKLFF.

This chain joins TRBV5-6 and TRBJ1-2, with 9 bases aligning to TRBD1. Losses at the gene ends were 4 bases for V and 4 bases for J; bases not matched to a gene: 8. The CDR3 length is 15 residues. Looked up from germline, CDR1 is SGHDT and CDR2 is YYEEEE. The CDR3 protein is CASSLLDRGAYGYTF. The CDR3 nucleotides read TGTGCCAGCAGCCTCCTGGACAGGGGAGCCTATGGCTACACCTTC.

CDR3 DNA sequence: TGTGCCAGTAGTTCTACAGGGGGCAGCTACAATGAGCAGTTCTTC. Amino acids: CASSSTGGSYNEQFF. The genes are TRBV19 and TRBJ2-1, with 9 bases that match TRBD1. In germline, CDR1 is LNHDA, CDR2 SQIVND (reference sequence). This CDR3 contains 15 residues. The junction had 5 bases not matched to a gene; V was cut back by 5 bases and J by 3 bases.

The CDR3 DNA sequence: TGTGCCAGCAGCGCTGGCGAGGCCCCAGATACGCAGTATTTT. Translated: CASSAGEAPDTQYF. The chain combines TRBV9 with TRBJ2-3; D is undetermined. CDR3 length equals 14 residues. Trimming pared 3 bases from V and 4 bases from J, leaving 12 bases between. Germline CDR1 reads SGDLS; CDR2 reads YYNGEE.

The CDR3 loop is CSASKVSGGTGGSEQYF. CDR3 nucleotides: TGCAGTGCTAGTAAAGTTTCGGGCGGGACAGGGGGGTCCGAGCAGTACTTC. The chain has TRBV20-1 and TRBJ2-7, with 11 nucleotides matching TRBD1. The CDR3 contains 17 residues. The junction had 16 bases not matched to a gene; V was cut back by 3 bases and J by 6 bases. Germline V gives CDR1 DFQATT, CDR2 SNEGSKA (reference sequence).

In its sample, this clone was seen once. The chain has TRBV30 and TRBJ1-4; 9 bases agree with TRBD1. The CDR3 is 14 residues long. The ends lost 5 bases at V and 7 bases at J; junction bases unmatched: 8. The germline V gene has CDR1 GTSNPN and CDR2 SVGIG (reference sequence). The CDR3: CAWGITGGGEKLFF. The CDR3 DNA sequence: TGTGCCTGGGGAATCACAGGGGGCGGTGAAAAACTGTTTTTT.

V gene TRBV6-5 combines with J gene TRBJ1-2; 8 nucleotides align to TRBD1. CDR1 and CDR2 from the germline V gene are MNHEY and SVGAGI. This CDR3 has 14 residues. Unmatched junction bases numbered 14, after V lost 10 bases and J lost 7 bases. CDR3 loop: CATDRTGFAGGYTF. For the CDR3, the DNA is TGTGCCACCGACCGGACAGGGTTTGCGGGTGGCTACACCTTC.

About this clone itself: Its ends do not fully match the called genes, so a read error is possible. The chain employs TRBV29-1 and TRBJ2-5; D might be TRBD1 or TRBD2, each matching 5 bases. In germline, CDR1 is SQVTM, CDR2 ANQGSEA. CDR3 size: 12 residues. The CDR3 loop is CSAELGAETQYF. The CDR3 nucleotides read TGCAGCGCTGAACTAGGGGCAGAGACCCAGTACTTC.

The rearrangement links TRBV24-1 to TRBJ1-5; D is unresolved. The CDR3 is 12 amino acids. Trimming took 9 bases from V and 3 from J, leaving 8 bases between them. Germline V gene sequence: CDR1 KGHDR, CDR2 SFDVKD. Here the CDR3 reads CATGEFNQPQHF. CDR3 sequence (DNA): TGTGCCACCGGGGAGTTCAATCAGCCCCAGCATTTT.

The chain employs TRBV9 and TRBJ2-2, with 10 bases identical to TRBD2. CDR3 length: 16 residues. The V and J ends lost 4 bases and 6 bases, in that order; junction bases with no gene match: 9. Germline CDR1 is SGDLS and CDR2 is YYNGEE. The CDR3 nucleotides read TGTGCCAGCAGCACCGGACTAGCGGCACTCCCCGGGGAGCTGTTTTTT. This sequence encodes CASSTGLAALPGELFF.

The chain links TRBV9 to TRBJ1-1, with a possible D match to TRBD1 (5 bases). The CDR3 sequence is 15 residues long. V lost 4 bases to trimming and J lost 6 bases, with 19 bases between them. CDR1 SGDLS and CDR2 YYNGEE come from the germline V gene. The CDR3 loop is CASSPHPPTDAEAFF. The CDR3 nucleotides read TGTGCCAGCAGCCCCCACCCTCCGACAGATGCTGAAGCTTTCTTT.

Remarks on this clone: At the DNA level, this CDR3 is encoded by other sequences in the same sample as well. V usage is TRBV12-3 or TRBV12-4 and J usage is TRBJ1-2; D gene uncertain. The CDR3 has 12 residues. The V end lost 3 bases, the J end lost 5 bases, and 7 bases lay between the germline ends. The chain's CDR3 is CASSLTGYGYTF. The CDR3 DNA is TGTGCCAGCAGTTTGACGGGTTATGGCTACACCTTC.

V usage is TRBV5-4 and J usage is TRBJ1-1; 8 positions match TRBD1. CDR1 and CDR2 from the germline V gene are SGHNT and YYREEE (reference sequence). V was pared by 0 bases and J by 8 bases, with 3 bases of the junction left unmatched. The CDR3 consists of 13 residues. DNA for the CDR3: TGTGCCAGCAGCTTGGCCAGGACAGGGGAAGCTTTCTTT. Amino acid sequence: CASSLARTGEAFF.

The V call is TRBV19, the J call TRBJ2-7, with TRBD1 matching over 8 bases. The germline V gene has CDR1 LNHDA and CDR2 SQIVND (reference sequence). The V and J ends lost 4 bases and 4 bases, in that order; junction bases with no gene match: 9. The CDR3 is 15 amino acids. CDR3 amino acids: CASSTSGGSVYEQYF. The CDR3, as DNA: TGTGCCAGTAGTACCTCAGGGGGCTCGGTGTACGAGCAGTACTTC.

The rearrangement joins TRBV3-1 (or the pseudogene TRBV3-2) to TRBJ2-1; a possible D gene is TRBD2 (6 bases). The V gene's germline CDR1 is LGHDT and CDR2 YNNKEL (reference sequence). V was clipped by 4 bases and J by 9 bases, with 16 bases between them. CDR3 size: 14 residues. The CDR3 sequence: CASSPTPSAGEQFF. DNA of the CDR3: TGTGCCAGCAGCCCAACCCCTAGCGCAGGTGAGCAGTTCTTC.

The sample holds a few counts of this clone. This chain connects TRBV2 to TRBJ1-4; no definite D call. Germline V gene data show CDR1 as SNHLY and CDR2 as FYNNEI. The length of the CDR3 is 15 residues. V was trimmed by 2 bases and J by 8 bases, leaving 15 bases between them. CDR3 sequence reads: CASSESYLEEEKLFF. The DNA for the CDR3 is TGTGCCAGCAGTGAATCGTACCTAGAGGAAGAAAAACTGTTTTTT.